Shown below are 23 T cell receptor beta chains from a single sample sequenced in a study of cytomegalovirus exposure and HLA in healthy donors. Sequencing was performed with immunoSEQ multiplex PCR; in TCRdb, only in-frame clones are kept and a portion is missing. The sample carries 150,000 to 200,000 clones, about 90% recorded once. Source material: PBMCs. Receptor source: a man aged 18 to 35 in good health and CMV-seropositive.

This chain uses TRBV10-3 with TRBJ2-1; possibly TRBD2 for D (6 bases). This CDR3 has 16 amino acids. Per germline, CDR1 ENHRY and CDR2 SYGVKD. V was shortened by 1 base and J by 6 bases, with 16 bases between the two germline ends. The CDR3 nucleotides read TGTGCCATCAGTGAGTTAGAGGCTAGCGCAAGCAATGAGCAGTTCTTC. This encodes CAISELEASASNEQFF.

The chain couples TRBV19 to TRBJ1-4; TRBD1 is a possible D gene (5 bases). The CDR3 covers 15 residues. Germline V gene sequence: CDR1 LNHDA, CDR2 SQIVND (reference sequence). V was clipped by 5 bases and J by 6 bases, with 16 bases between them. CDR3 region: CASSFDSAGDEKLFF. The CDR3 nucleotides read TGTGCCAGTAGTTTCGACAGTGCGGGAGATGAAAAACTGTTTTTT.

V and J are TRBV5-1 and TRBJ2-2; 8 nucleotides agree with TRBD2. CDR3 size: 16 residues. CDR1 is SGHRS and CDR2 is YFSETQ in the germline V gene. The trim removed 5 bases at V and 1 base at J, leaving 7 bases unmatched. CDR3 bases: TGCGCCAGCAGGCCCGGGGGACTAGGGAACACCGGGGAGCTGTTTTTT. Translation: CASRPGGLGNTGELFF.

The chain is built from TRBV2 and TRBJ2-7; TRBD2 aligns across 11 bases. With V trimmed by 6 bases and J by 3 bases, 7 bases remained unmatched. Germline CDR1 SNHLY, CDR2 FYNNEI. The CDR3 has 15 residues. DNA for the CDR3: TGTGCCAGCAGGGATGGACTAGCGGGCCTCTACGAGCAGTACTTC. Protein: CASRDGLAGLYEQYF.

The chain couples TRBV14 to TRBJ1-1; D remains unclear. The CDR3 has 12 amino acids. V was trimmed by 0 bases and J by 8 bases, leaving 7 bases between them. Germline values: CDR1 SGHDN, CDR2 FVKESK. Here the CDR3 reads CASSQDSQEAFF. The CDR3, as DNA: TGTGCCAGCAGCCAAGATTCCCAAGAAGCTTTCTTT.

For the CDR3, the DNA is TGTGCCAGCAGCCAAGATTGGCTAGCGGGAGGTCACAATGAGCAGTTCTTC. Protein sequence: CASSQDWLAGGHNEQFF. The genes are TRBV4-2 and TRBJ2-1; TRBD2 matches 11 bases. The length of the CDR3 is 17 residues. Looked up from germline, CDR1 is LGHNA and CDR2 is YNFKEQ. V was clipped by 0 bases and J by 5 bases; unmatched bases: 6.

This clone was counted a single time. The chain has TRBV28 and TRBJ2-7; 8 bases are shared with TRBD1. There are 15 residues in the CDR3. From germline, CDR1 is MDHEN and CDR2 SYDVKM. V gave up 3 bases and J gave up 6 bases; unmatched junction bases: 10. The CDR3 protein is CASSFGAGGYGEQYF. CDR3 DNA sequence: TGTGCCAGCAGTTTTGGGGCAGGGGGCTACGGCGAGCAGTACTTC.

J is TRBJ1-1 and V is TRBV28, with a tentative D call TRBD1 (5 bases). Germline CDR1 is MDHEN and CDR2 is SYDVKM. V was cut by 1 base and J by 0 bases, with 18 bases left in between. This CDR3 contains 18 residues. The CDR3 DNA reads as TGTGCCAGCAGTTTATCGGGCGTGGCGACAGCGATGAACACTGAAGCTTTCTTT. It translates to CASSLSGVATAMNTEAFF.

The genes are TRBV29-1 and TRBJ2-5; TRBD1 might be the D (7 bases). Trimming took off 7 bases at V and 5 bases at J, with 20 bases between the two ends. This CDR3 region has 14 residues. CDR1 and CDR2 (germline): SQVTM, ANQGSEA. In nucleotides, the CDR3 is TGCAGCGCCCGCGGGACAGCGAACTTGGAGACCCAGTACTTC. Protein sequence: CSARGTANLETQYF.

The chain combines TRBV7-8 with TRBJ2-7, with D tentatively TRBD1 (6 bases). The CDR3 is made up of 14 amino acids. Trimming took 5 bases from V and 1 from J, leaving 12 bases between them. Germline V gene lookup returns CDR1 SGHVS and CDR2 FQNEAQ. The CDR3: CASSPQTGSYEQYF. DNA for the CDR3: TGTGCCAGCAGCCCTCAAACAGGGTCCTACGAGCAGTACTTC.

This chain connects TRBV13 to TRBJ2-1; TRBD2 aligns across 12 bases. This CDR3 comprises 17 residues. Per the germline V gene, CDR1 is PRHDT and CDR2 is FYEKMQ (reference sequence). After removal of 0 bases from V and 6 bases from J, the junction contained 6 bases not matched to a gene. CDR3 sequence: CASSLGRGTSGFNEQFF. Written as DNA, the CDR3 is TGTGCCAGCAGCTTAGGCAGAGGGACTAGCGGGTTCAATGAGCAGTTCTTC.

This chain links TRBV19 with TRBJ2-7; 8 bases align to TRBD1. The CDR3 is made up of 14 amino acids. Germline lookup yields CDR1 LNHDA and CDR2 SQIVND (reference sequence). V shed 3 bases, J shed 3 bases, and the junction held 4 bases outside the gene matches. The CDR3 DNA reads as TGTGCCAGTAGTATCGGGACAGGTGACTACGAGCAGTACTTC. Translated: CASSIGTGDYEQYF.

V is TRBV6-1 and J is TRBJ2-7; D is unresolved. The CDR3 runs to 16 residues. In germline, CDR1 is MNHNS, CDR2 SASEGT. Between the trimmed V and J ends, which lost 1 base and 4 bases, there was a span of 17 bases. CDR3 in DNA: TGTGCCAGCAGTGAAGGACTCGACCTTATGGTTTACGAGCAGTACTTC. This translates into CASSEGLDLMVYEQYF.

The chain has TRBV19 and TRBJ1-4; 10 bases line up with TRBD1. The CDR3 covers 13 residues. V dropped 9 bases and J dropped 6; count of bases not matched to a gene: 4. Looked up from germline, CDR1 is LNHDA and CDR2 is SQIVND (reference sequence). CDR3 sequence (DNA): TGTGCCAGCACCGGGACAGGGGATGAAAAACTGTTTTTT. It codes for CASTGTGDEKLFF.

The V gene is TRBV19, the J gene TRBJ1-3, with D unresolved. V lost 11 bases to trimming and J lost 0 bases, with 14 bases between them. The CDR3 sequence is 14 residues long. Germline assignment: CDR1 LNHDA and CDR2 SQIVND (reference sequence). CDR3 sequence reads: CASSPSSSGNTIYF. The CDR3 nucleotides are TGTGCCTCCTCACCGTCCAGCTCTGGAAACACCATATATTTT.

The chain has TRBV7-3 and TRBJ2-2; 8 bases fit TRBD1. The CDR3 is 15 amino acids. J lost 6 bases, V lost 5 bases, and 8 bases had no gene match. Germline assignment: CDR1 SGHTA and CDR2 FQGTGA. This chain's CDR3 is CASSVDRGKAGELFF. Written as DNA, the CDR3 is TGTGCCAGCAGCGTAGACAGGGGAAAAGCCGGGGAGCTGTTTTTT.

This clone was seen once. The genes are TRBV11-2 and TRBJ2-2, with TRBD1 identical over 9 bases. Unmatched junction bases numbered 3, after V lost 5 bases and J lost 2 bases. The CDR3 is made up of 15 amino acids. CDR1 and CDR2 (germline): SGHAT, FQNNGV. The CDR3 DNA is TGTGCCAGCAGCCGGGGACAGGGAAACACCGGGGAGCTGTTTTTT. This gives the protein CASSRGQGNTGELFF.

V usage is TRBV27 and J usage is TRBJ2-7, with D perhaps TRBD2 (7 bases). CDR1 is MNHEY, CDR2 SMNVEV, per germline (reference sequence). V lost 6 bases and J 2 bases, leaving 20 bases between the germline ends. The CDR3 consists of 16 residues. This CDR3 is CASSITGGGLPYEQYF. In DNA form, the CDR3 reads TGTGCCAGCAGCATCACTGGGGGGGGCCTCCCCTACGAGCAGTACTTC.

CDR3 sequence (DNA): TGTGCCAGCCGAGGCGGGGAGCTGTTTTTT. Translated: CASRGGELFF. The J gene is TRBJ2-2, the V gene TRBV25-1; D gene ambiguous. Per germline, CDR1 MGHDK and CDR2 SYGVNS. This CDR3 spans 10 amino acids. Trimming left V 8 bases short and J 7 bases short, with 5 bases between.

The J gene is TRBJ1-1, the V gene TRBV25-1, with D possibly matching TRBD1 (5 bases). Deletions cut 4 bases from V and 1 base from J, with 10 bases between. The CDR3 totals 14 residues. The V gene's germline CDR1 is MGHDK and CDR2 SYGVNS. The CDR3 loop reads CASSAFTGNTEAFF. CDR3 nucleotides: TGTGCCAGCAGTGCTTTTACAGGGAACACTGAAGCTTTCTTT.

The rearrangement links TRBV12-5 to TRBJ2-7; 11 bases match TRBD2. With 7 bases clipped from V and 1 base from J, the junction kept 3 bases outside the gene matches. This CDR3 has 14 residues. Germline lookup yields CDR1 LGHNT and CDR2 FRNRAP. The CDR3 loop reads CASASSGGSYEQYF. The CDR3 nucleotides are TGTGCTAGTGCTTCTAGCGGGGGGTCCTACGAGCAGTACTTC.

The rearrangement links TRBV5-1 to TRBJ2-5, with 10 bases matching TRBD2. CDR3 length equals 16 residues. Germline V gene sequence: CDR1 SGHRS, CDR2 YFSETQ. V was clipped by 0 bases and J by 4 bases; unmatched bases: 6. The CDR3 bases are TGCGCCAGCAGCTTGGCACCGGGACTAGCGACAGAGACCCAGTACTTC. This encodes CASSLAPGLATETQYF.

On this clone: This same CDR3 is encoded by further DNA sequences in the sample. The V and J genes are TRBV18 and TRBJ1-1; D gene uncertain. This CDR3 comprises 13 residues. CDR1 and CDR2 (germline): KGHSH, LQKENI. The V end lost 3 bases, the J end lost 2 bases, and 7 bases lay between the germline ends. For the CDR3, the DNA is TGTGCCAGCTCACCGGCAGAAAACACTGAAGCTTTCTTT. Its translation: CASSPAENTEAFF.